This T cell receptor (beta chain) emerged from a study of CD8 T cells in Susac syndrome. Trimming removed 4 bases from V and 7 bases from J, with 20 bases in between. CDR1 and CDR2 (germline): MGHRA, YSYEKL. CDR3 length: 17 amino acids. This clonotype was seen only once. The RNA input was about 0.5 to 1 ug, and it was reverse transcribed with random hexamers. Amplification of TCR beta CDR3 used immunoSEQ multiplex PCR across 54 Vbeta and 13 Jbeta. TCRdb independently ran MiXCR on the immunoSEQ multiplex PCR reads; one entry per CDR3 protein. The top ten clones hold about 0.07% of a sample with a few hundred thousand distinct CDR3 sequences, about 93% of them seen once.

Sequenced material: CD4+ T cells from PBMCs. This TCR was sampled from a human donor with multiple sclerosis. V is TRBV4-1 and J is TRBJ1-6, with D possibly matching TRBD1 (6 bases). CDR3 in amino acids: CASSPFLRQARNSPLHF. The CDR3 DNA is TGCGCCAGCAGCCCTTTCCTTCGACAGGCGAGAAATTCACCCCTCCACTTT.